This TCR beta chain originates from a study of cytotoxic CD8 clonotypes in ibrutinib-treated CLL. About the research overall: The response samples were taken once patients had been treated for a median of about 12 months, range 6 to 36. Study results and limitations: Higher circulating CD8+ T-cell counts strongly accompanied higher baseline clonality, above age-matched healthy donors.

The data were produced by immunoSEQ multiplex PCR, yet TCRdb's version contains in-frame clones alone and is incomplete. The sample shows more than 300,000 clones, almost 80% of them seen only once. This clone was found a few times. The antigen remains undetermined. V dropped 3 bases and J dropped 5 bases, with 10 bases sitting between them. The germline CDR1 and CDR2 sequences are MNHEY and SVGAGI. The CDR3 covers 14 residues. The material was PBMCs, obtained before ibrutinib treatment. The clonotype originates from a human donor with chronic lymphocytic leukemia. The rearrangement uses TRBV6-5 and TRBJ2-2, with unresolved D. The CDR3 nucleotides are TGTGCCAGCAGTTATTACTCTCGGACCGGGGAGCTGTTTTTT. Protein sequence: CASSYYSRTGELFF.